Shown below are 23 T cell receptor beta chains from a single sample sequenced in a study of stem cell transplantation in POMP-related autoinflammatory disease. These receptors lack a known antigen. Whole-study findings and limits: A trend toward lower repertoire diversity and greater clonality appeared in every analyzed T-cell subset of PRAID patients. Unique TRB V-J gene pairings were limited in number in patients with PRAID.

Profiling relied on immunoSEQ multiplex PCR, and the TCRdb table lists in-frame clones only, not all of them. In the table there are under 11,000 clones, around 90% of which are singletons. The sequencing used CD8+ T cells from PBMCs, collected before stem cell transplantation. These receptor sequences come from a human donor with POMP-related autoinflammation and immune dysregulation (PRAID).

The chain couples TRBV2 to TRBJ2-7; D possibly corresponds to TRBD1 (6 bases). This CDR3 is 15 amino acids long. Germline V gene lookup returns CDR1 SNHLY and CDR2 FYNNEI. Trimming removed 4 bases from V and 2 bases from J, with 15 bases in between. As DNA, the CDR3 is TGTGCCAGCAGTGTTTCCAGGGGAACGACCTACGAGCAGTACTTC. It codes for CASSVSRGTTYEQYF.

The V gene is TRBV7-9, the J gene TRBJ1-4; 7 bases line up with TRBD1. This CDR3 has 15 amino acids. Germline CDR1 is SEHNR and CDR2 is FQNEAQ (reference sequence). The V gene end was trimmed by 5 bases and the J gene end by 7 bases; junction bases not matched to a gene: 10. CDR3 protein: CASSRKMTGTEKLFF. The CDR3 DNA is TGTGCCAGCAGCCGAAAGATGACAGGGACTGAAAAACTGTTTTTT.

The V and J genes are TRBV6-1 and TRBJ2-1, with D possibly TRBD2 on 6 matching bases. CDR3 size: 15 residues. The germline V gene has CDR1 MNHNS and CDR2 SASEGT. V dropped 7 bases and J dropped 6 bases, with 19 bases sitting between them. This chain's CDR3 is CASTNAREWGNEQFF. The CDR3 DNA follows: TGTGCCAGCACCAACGCTCGGGAGTGGGGCAATGAGCAGTTCTTC.

Worth noting for this clone: A junction end diverges from the germline sequence, so it may reflect a read error. This chain links TRBV19 with TRBJ2-7, with D unresolved. Per the germline V gene, CDR1 is LNHDA and CDR2 is SQIVND (reference sequence). The CDR3 has 12 amino acids. CDR3 in DNA: TGTGCCAGTAGAGCGCCCGACGCTCGGTTACACTTC. Its translation: CASRAPDARLHF.

The rearrangement uses TRBV9 and TRBJ2-1; tentative D call: TRBD2 (5 bases). This CDR3 contains 11 residues. Germline loops: CDR1 SGDLS, CDR2 YYNGEE. V was cut by 0 bases and J by 10 bases, with 5 bases left in between. CDR3 DNA: TGTGCCAGCAGCGTAGGGGAGGAGCAGTTCTTC. Translating gives CASSVGEEQFF.

This chain joins TRBV27 and TRBJ2-2; either TRBD1 or TRBD2 may fit D (5 bases each). The V gene lost 7 bases and the J gene lost 3 bases, with 12 bases spanning the gap. Germline assignment: CDR1 MNHEY and CDR2 SMNVEV (reference sequence). This CDR3 spans 14 amino acids. CDR3 sequence (DNA): TGTGCCAGCATGGGGCGGGTGGACACCGGGGAGCTGTTTTTT. Protein sequence: CASMGRVDTGELFF.

The rearrangement uses TRBV6-5 and TRBJ1-1; tentative D call: TRBD1 (5 bases). This CDR3 comprises 13 residues. Trimming removed 0 bases at V and 7 bases at J, with 9 bases between. Germline CDR1 is MNHEY and CDR2 is SVGAGI. CDR3 residues: CASSYSPGSEAFF. CDR3 coding DNA: TGTGCCAGCAGTTACTCCCCAGGGAGTGAAGCTTTCTTT.

The DNA of the CDR3 is TGCGCCAGCAGCCCGCCCGGGACAGGGTTGGACGAGCAGTACTTC. Protein sequence: CASSPPGTGLDEQYF. The V gene is TRBV5-1, the J gene TRBJ2-7; 9 nucleotides align to TRBD1. J was trimmed by 5 bases and V by 4 bases; bases with no gene match: 10. Per the germline V gene, CDR1 is SGHRS and CDR2 is YFSETQ. The CDR3 runs to 15 residues.

This rearrangement joins TRBV18 to TRBJ1-2, with D perhaps TRBD1 (6 bases). CDR1 and CDR2 from the germline V gene are KGHSH and LQKENI. The CDR3 runs to 14 residues. V was clipped by 4 bases and J by 1 base, with 10 bases between them. CDR3 loop: CASSLRTDNYGYTF. CDR3 DNA: TGTGCCAGCTCACTCAGGACAGATAACTATGGCTACACCTTC.

The gene calls are TRBV5-1 and TRBJ2-7; D perhaps matches TRBD2 (5 bases). This CDR3 has 14 residues. Germline V gene lookup returns CDR1 SGHRS and CDR2 YFSETQ. V was clipped by 4 bases and J by 2 bases, with 13 bases between them. The CDR3 protein is CASSISGNTYEQYF. In DNA form, the CDR3 reads TGCGCCAGCAGCATCTCCGGGAACACCTACGAGCAGTACTTC.

The chain has TRBV5-1 and TRBJ2-5, with TRBD1 as a possible D gene (6 bases). Per germline, CDR1 SGHRS and CDR2 YFSETQ. CDR3 length: 15 residues. Trimming removed 3 bases at V and 0 bases at J, with 12 bases between. The CDR3 reads CASSWASGDQETQYF. DNA of the CDR3: TGCGCCAGCAGCTGGGCCTCAGGGGACCAAGAGACCCAGTACTTC. The full variable domain, completed using reference TRBV5-1 and TRBJ2-5, is KAGVTQTPRYLIKTRGQQVTLSCSPISGHRSVSWYQQTPGQGLQFLFEYFSETQRNKGNFPGRFSGRQFSNSRSEMNVSTLELGDSALYLCASSWASGDQETQYFGPGTRLLVL.

This chain links TRBV5-5 with TRBJ1-5; D remains ambiguous. The germline V gene encodes CDR1 SGHKS and CDR2 YYEKEE (reference sequence). This CDR3 has 17 amino acids. The ends were cut back, 0 bases at V and 0 bases at J, with 13 bases in the middle. CDR3 DNA sequence: TGTGCCAGCAGCTTGGCGGGTGGGATATATAGCAATCAGCCCCAGCATTTT. Amino acid sequence: CASSLAGGIYSNQPQHF.

The rearrangement links TRBV9 to TRBJ1-4; TRBD1 is a possible D gene (5 bases). The CDR3 spans 16 residues. V lost 0 bases and J 5 bases, leaving 14 bases between the germline ends. CDR1 and CDR2 from the germline V gene are SGDLS and YYNGEE. The CDR3 region is CASSVEGWGPNEKLFF. DNA of the CDR3: TGTGCCAGCAGCGTAGAGGGTTGGGGACCCAATGAAAAACTGTTTTTT.

The chain recombines TRBV27 with TRBJ1-2; D might be TRBD1 (5 bases). The V end was cut by 6 bases, the J end by 4 bases, with 15 bases between. The germline gives CDR1 MNHEY, CDR2 SMNVEV (reference sequence). This CDR3 spans 14 amino acids. The CDR3 DNA reads TGTGCCAGCAGCACCGGGCGGGGCCCCTATGGCTACACCTTC. Its protein product is CASSTGRGPYGYTF.

The rearrangement joins TRBV19 to TRBJ1-5, with TRBD1 as a possible D gene (5 bases). The CDR3 spans 18 residues. CDR1 is LNHDA, CDR2 SQIVND, per germline (reference sequence). V lost 4 bases and J 1 base, leaving 20 bases between the germline ends. The DNA for the CDR3 is TGTGCCAGTAGTACTCTTCCGGGACTCCAAGACAGCAATCAGCCCCAGCATTTT. Its protein product is CASSTLPGLQDSNQPQHF.

This chain connects TRBV5-8 to TRBJ1-1, with D maybe TRBD1 (5 bases). Germline V lookup: CDR1 SGHTS, CDR2 YDEGEE. Trimming shortened V by 4 bases and J by 5 bases, and 18 bases separated the two germline ends. The CDR3 sequence is 15 residues long. CDR3 region: CASSGYSGYWTEAFF. The CDR3 DNA reads TGTGCCAGCAGCGGGTACTCAGGGTATTGGACTGAAGCTTTCTTT.

Only one count was recorded for this clone. The chain employs TRBV9 and TRBJ1-2, with D possibly matching TRBD1 (6 bases). Trimming removed 0 bases at V and 0 bases at J, with 15 bases between. The CDR3 contains 17 residues. Germline CDR1 and CDR2: SGDLS and YYNGEE. The DNA for the CDR3 is TGTGCCAGCAGCGTAGAAGGGGGGGTGGAGGCTAACTATGGCTACACCTTC. Translated: CASSVEGGVEANYGYTF.

The V call is TRBV29-1, the J call TRBJ2-7, with D perhaps matching TRBD2 (5 bases). Germline CDR1 is SQVTM and CDR2 is ANQGSEA. V was clipped by 4 bases and J by 1 base, with 11 bases between them. This CDR3 has 13 residues. Written as DNA, the CDR3 is TGCAGCGTTGCTGACTGGAGGTCCTACGAGCAGTACTTC. Translating gives CSVADWRSYEQYF.

V gene TRBV25-1 combines with J gene TRBJ2-1; tentative D call: TRBD1 (5 bases). V was cut by 3 bases and J by 3 bases, with 12 bases left in between. This CDR3 is 15 amino acids long. Germline V lookup: CDR1 MGHDK, CDR2 SYGVNS. CDR3 region: CASSDGAVLYNEQFF. CDR3 bases: TGTGCCAGCAGTGATGGGGCGGTCCTCTACAATGAGCAGTTCTTC.

A single count supports this clone. CDR3 bases: TGTGCCAGCAGCTTGGGTACCCAGAACCACGAGCAGTACTTC. Translation gives CASSLGTQNHEQYF. The rearrangement links TRBV5-6 to TRBJ2-7; D not certain. Per germline, CDR1 SGHDT and CDR2 YYEEEE. CDR3 length equals 14 residues. The V gene lost 0 bases and the J gene lost 5 bases, with 12 bases spanning the gap.

The genes are TRBV29-1 and TRBJ1-2; tentative D call: TRBD1 (5 bases). The germline V and J ends were trimmed by 7 bases and 4 bases, with 10 bases remaining between them. The CDR3 runs 11 residues. Looked up from germline, CDR1 is SQVTM and CDR2 is ANQGSEA. DNA of the CDR3: TGCAGCGGCGGGACGGCCTATGGCTACACCTTC. Translating gives CSGGTAYGYTF.

J is TRBJ1-1 and V is TRBV5-4, with D possibly matching TRBD1 (5 bases). Germline values: CDR1 SGHNT, CDR2 YYREEE (reference sequence). Trimming took 2 bases from V and 1 from J, leaving 18 bases between them. The CDR3 has 17 residues. The CDR3 sequence: CASSFVKFGASNTEAFF. The CDR3 DNA sequence: TGTGCCAGCAGCTTCGTCAAATTCGGGGCGTCGAACACTGAAGCTTTCTTT.

This chain uses TRBV6-4 with TRBJ1-2, with D perhaps matching TRBD1 (5 bases). The V end lost 4 bases, the J end lost 0 bases, and 15 bases lay between the germline ends. The CDR3 is 16 residues long. In germline, CDR1 is MRHNA, CDR2 SNTAGT. CDR3 coding DNA: TGTGCCAGCAGTGGTCGGAGGGGCCTACCTAACTATGGCTACACCTTC. This translates into CASSGRRGLPNYGYTF.